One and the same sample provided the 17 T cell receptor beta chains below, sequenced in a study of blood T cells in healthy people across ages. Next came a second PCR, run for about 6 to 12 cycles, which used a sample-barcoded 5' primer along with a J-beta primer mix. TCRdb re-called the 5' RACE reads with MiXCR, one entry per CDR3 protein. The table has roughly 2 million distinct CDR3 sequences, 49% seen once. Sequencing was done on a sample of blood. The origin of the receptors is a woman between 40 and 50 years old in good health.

In DNA form, the CDR3 reads TGTGCCAGCAGCGTAGGTCTGGGTGACACCTACGAGCAGTACTTC. It codes for CASSVGLGDTYEQYF. V and J are TRBV9 and TRBJ2-7; no firm D call. Germline V gene data show CDR1 as SGDLS and CDR2 as YYNGEE. The CDR3 totals 15 residues. V shed 0 bases and J shed 2 bases, with 12 bases lying between them.

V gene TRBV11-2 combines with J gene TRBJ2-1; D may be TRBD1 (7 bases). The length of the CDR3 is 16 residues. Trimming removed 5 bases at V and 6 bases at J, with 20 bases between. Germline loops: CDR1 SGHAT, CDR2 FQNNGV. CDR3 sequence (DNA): TGTGCCAGCAGCCCGACAGGGAGACCCGGGGGCAATGAGCAGTTCTTC. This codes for CASSPTGRPGGNEQFF.

Written as DNA, the CDR3 is TGTGCCAGCAGGGACCCAGCGGGGGGGAGCACAGATACGCAGTATTTT. Amino acids: CASRDPAGGSTDTQYF. This chain links TRBV2 with TRBJ2-3, with TRBD2 matching 10 bases. This CDR3 has 16 residues. Per germline, CDR1 SNHLY and CDR2 FYNNEI. Trimming cost V 6 bases and J 0 bases; bases outside gene matches: 6.

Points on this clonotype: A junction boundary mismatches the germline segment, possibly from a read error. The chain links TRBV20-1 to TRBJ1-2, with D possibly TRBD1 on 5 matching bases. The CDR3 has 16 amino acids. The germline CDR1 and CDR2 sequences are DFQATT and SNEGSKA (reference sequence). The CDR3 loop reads CSARDSATGTDYGFTF. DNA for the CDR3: TGCAGTGCTAGAGATTCGGCGACCGGGACGGACTATGGCTTCACCTTC.

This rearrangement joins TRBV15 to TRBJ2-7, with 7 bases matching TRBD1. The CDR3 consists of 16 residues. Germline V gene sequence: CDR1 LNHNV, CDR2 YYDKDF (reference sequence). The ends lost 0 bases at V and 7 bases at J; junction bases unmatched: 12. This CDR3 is CATSRERTGYYNEQYF. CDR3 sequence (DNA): TGTGCCACCAGCAGAGAAAGGACAGGATACTACAATGAGCAGTACTTC.

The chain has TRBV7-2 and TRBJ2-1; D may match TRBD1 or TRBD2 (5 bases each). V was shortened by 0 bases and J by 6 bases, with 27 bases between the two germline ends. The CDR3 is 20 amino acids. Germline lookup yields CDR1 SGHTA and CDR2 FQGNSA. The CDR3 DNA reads TGTGCCAGCAGCTTAGCAACCCGACGGGACGCTGGTAACAGTAGCAATGAGCAGTTCTTC. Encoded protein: CASSLATRRDAGNSSNEQFF.

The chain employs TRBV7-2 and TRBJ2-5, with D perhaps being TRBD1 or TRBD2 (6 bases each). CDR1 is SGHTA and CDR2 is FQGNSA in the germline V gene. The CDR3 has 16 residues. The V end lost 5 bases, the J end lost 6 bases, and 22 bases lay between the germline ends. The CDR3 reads CASSLRPPQGGKTQYF. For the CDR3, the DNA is TGTGCCAGCAGCCTCAGACCTCCACAGGGAGGCAAGACCCAGTACTTC.

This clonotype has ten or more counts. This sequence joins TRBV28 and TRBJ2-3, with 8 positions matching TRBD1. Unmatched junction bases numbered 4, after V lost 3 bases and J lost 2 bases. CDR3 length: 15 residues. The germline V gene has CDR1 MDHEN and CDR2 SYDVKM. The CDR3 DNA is TGTGCCAGCAGTTTTTCAGGGGGCTACACAGATACGCAGTATTTT. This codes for CASSFSGGYTDTQYF.

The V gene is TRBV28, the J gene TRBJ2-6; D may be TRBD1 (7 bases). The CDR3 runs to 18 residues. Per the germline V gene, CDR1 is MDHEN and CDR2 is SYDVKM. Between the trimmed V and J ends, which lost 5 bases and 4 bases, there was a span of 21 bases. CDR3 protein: CASSPGTEGAYGANVLTF. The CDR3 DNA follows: TGTGCCAGCAGTCCCGGTACGGAGGGGGCTTACGGGGCCAACGTCCTGACTTTC.

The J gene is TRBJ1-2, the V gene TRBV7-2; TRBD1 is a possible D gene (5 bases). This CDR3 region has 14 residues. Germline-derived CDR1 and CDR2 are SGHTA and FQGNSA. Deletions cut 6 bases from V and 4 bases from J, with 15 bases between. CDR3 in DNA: TGTGCCAGCAGTTCCCAGGGACCTGGCTATGGCTACACCTTC. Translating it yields CASSSQGPGYGYTF.

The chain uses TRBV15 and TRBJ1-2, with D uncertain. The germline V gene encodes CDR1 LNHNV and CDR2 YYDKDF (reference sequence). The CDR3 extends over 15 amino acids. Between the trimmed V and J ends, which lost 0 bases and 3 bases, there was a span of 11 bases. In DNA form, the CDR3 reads TGTGCCACCAGCAGAGATCCTTCTCGCGACTATGGCTACACCTTC. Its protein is CATSRDPSRDYGYTF.

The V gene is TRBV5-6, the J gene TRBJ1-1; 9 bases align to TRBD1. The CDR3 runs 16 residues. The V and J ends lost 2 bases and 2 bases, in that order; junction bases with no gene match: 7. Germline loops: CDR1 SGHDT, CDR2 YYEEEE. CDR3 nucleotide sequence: TGTGCCAGCAGCTTAGACCGACAGGGGGATAACACTGAAGCTTTCTTT. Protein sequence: CASSLDRQGDNTEAFF.

CDR3 loop: CASNLDRRAGTYEQYF. Written as DNA, the CDR3 is TGTGCCAGCAATCTCGACCGCAGGGCAGGGACCTACGAGCAGTACTTC. The V call is TRBV28, the J call TRBJ2-7; TRBD1 might be the D (5 bases). CDR3 size: 16 residues. Germline-derived CDR1 and CDR2 are MDHEN and SYDVKM. V lost 7 bases to trimming and J lost 2 bases, with 21 bases between them.

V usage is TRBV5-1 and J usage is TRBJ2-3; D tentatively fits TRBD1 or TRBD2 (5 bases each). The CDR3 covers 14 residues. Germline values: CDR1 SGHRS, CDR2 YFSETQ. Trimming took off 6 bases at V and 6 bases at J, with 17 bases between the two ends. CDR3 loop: CASTPEWDADTQYF. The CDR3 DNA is TGCGCCAGCACTCCCGAATGGGACGCGGATACGCAGTATTTT.

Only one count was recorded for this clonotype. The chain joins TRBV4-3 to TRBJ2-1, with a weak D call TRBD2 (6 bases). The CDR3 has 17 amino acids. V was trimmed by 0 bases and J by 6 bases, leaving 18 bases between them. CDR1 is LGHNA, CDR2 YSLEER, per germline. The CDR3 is CASSQDWGVRSPNEQFF. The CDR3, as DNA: TGCGCCAGCAGCCAAGACTGGGGGGTCCGGTCCCCCAATGAGCAGTTCTTC.

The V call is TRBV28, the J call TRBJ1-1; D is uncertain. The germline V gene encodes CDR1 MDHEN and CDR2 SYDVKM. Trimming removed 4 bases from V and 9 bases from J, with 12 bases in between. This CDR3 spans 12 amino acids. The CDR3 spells CASSSSGEKAFF. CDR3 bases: TGTGCCAGCAGTTCATCGGGAGAAAAAGCTTTCTTT.

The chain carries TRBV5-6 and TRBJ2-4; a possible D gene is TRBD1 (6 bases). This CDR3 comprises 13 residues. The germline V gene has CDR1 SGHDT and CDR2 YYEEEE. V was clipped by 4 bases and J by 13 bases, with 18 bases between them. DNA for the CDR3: TGTGCCAGCAGCCCAGGGGCCCCCAGGGAGCAGTACTTC. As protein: CASSPGAPREQYF.